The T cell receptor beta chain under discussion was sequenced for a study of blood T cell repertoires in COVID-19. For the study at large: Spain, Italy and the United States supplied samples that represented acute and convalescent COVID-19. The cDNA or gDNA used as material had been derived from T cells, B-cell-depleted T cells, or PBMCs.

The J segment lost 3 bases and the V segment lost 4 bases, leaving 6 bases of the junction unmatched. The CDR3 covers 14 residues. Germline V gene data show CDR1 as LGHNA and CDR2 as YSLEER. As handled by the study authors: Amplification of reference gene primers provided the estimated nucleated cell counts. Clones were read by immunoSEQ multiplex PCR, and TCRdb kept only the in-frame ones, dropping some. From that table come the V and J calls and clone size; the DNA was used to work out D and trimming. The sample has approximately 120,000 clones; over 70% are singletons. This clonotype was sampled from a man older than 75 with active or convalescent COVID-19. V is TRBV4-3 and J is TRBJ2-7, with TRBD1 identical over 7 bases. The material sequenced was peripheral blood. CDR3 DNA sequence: TGCGCCAGCAGCCGTACCCCAGGGGGCTACGAGCAGTACTTC. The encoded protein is CASSRTPGGYEQYF.